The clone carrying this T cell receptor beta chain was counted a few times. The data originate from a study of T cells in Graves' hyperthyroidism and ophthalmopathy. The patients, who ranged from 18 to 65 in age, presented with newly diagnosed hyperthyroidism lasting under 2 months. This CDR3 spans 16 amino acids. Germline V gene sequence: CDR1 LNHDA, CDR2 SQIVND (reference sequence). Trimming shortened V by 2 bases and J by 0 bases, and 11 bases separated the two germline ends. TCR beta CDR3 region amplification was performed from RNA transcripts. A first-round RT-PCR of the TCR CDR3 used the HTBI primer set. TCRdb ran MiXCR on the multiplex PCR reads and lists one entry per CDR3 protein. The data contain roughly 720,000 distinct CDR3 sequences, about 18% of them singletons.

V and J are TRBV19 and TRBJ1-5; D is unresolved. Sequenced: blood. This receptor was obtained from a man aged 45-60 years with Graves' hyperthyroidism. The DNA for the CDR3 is TGTGCCAGTAGTATACTGCCAAGCCATAGCAATCAGCCCCAGCATTTT. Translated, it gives CASSILPSHSNQPQHF. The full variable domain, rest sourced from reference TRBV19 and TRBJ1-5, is DGGITQSPKYLFRKEGQNVTLSCEQNLNHDAMYWYRQDPGQGLRLIYYSQIVNDFQKGDIAEGYSVSREKKESFPLTVTSAQKNPTAFYLCASSILPSHSNQPQHFGDGTRLSIL.